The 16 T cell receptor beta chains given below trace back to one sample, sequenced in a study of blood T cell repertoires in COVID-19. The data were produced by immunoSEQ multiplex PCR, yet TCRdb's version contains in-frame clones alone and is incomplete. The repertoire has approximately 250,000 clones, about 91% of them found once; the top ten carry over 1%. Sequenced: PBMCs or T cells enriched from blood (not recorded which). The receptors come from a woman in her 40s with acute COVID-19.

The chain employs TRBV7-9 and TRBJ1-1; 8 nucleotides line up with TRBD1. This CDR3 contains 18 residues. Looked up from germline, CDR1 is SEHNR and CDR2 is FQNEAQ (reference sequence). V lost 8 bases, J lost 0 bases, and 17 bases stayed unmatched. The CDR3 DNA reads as TGTGCCAGCTTGGGCCGGAACGCCCGGACAGGGCTGAACACTGAAGCTTTCTTT. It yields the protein CASLGRNARTGLNTEAFF.

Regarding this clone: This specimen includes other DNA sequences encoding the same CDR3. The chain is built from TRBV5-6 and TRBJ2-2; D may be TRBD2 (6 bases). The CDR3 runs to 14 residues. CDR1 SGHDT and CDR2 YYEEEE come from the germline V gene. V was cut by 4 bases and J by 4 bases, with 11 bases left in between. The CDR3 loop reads CASSPGLFTGELFF. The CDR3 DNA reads TGTGCCAGCAGCCCGGGACTCTTCACCGGGGAGCTGTTTTTT.

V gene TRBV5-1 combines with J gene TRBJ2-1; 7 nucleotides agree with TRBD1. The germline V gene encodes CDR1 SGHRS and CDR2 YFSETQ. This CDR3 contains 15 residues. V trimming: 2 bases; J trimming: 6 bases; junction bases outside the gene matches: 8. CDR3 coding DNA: TGCGCCAGCAGCTTTTTCGAGGGGGACAGCAATGAGCAGTTCTTC. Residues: CASSFFEGDSNEQFF.

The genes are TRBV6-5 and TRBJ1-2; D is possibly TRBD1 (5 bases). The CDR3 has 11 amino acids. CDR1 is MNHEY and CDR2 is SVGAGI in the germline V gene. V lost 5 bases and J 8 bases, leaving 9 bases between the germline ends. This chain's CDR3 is CASSPGWGYTF. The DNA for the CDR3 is TGTGCCAGCAGTCCAGGGTGGGGCTACACCTTC.

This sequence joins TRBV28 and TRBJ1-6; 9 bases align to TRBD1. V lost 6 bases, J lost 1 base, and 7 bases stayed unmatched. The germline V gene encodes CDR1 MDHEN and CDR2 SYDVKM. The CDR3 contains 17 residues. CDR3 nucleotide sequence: TGTGCCAGCAGCCCGCGGGACAGGGAGTCCTATAATTCACCCCTCCACTTT. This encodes CASSPRDRESYNSPLHF.

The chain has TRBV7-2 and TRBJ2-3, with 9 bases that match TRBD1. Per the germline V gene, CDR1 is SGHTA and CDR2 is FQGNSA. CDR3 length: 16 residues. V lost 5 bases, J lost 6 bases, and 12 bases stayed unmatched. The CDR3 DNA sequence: TGTGCCAGCAGCCATGGGGGGGACAGGGTTGTGGATACGCAGTATTTT. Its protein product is CASSHGGDRVVDTQYF.

CDR3 in DNA: TGTGCCAGCAGCCAACTAGCGGGGTCCTACGAGCAGTACTTC. Translated, it gives CASSQLAGSYEQYF. The rearrangement uses TRBV7-9 and TRBJ2-7; 10 bases align to TRBD2. The CDR3 is made up of 14 amino acids. With 5 bases clipped from V and 1 base from J, the junction kept 2 bases outside the gene matches. The V gene's germline CDR1 is SEHNR and CDR2 FQNEAQ (reference sequence).

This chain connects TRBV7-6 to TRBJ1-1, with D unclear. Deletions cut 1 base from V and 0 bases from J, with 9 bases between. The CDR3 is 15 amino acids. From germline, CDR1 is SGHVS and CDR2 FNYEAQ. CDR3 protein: CASSLVAEMNTEAFF. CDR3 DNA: TGTGCCAGCAGCTTAGTAGCAGAAATGAACACTGAAGCTTTCTTT.

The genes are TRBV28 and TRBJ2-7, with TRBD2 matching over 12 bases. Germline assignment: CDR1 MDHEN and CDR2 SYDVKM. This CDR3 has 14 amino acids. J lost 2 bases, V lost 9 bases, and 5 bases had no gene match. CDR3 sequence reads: CASLAGGTTYEQYV. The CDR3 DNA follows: TGTGCCAGTCTAGCGGGAGGGACAACCTACGAGCAGTACGTC.

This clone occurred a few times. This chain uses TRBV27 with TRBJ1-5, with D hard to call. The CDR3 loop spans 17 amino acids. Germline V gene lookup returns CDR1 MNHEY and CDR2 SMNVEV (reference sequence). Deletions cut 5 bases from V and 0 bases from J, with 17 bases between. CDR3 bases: TGTGCCAGCAGTCCCGTTTCATCAACAAATAGCAATCAGCCCCAGCATTTT. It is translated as CASSPVSSTNSNQPQHF.

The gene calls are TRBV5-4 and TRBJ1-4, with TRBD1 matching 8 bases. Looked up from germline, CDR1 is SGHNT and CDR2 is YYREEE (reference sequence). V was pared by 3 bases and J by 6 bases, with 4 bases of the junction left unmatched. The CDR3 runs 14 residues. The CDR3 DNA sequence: TGTGCCAGCAGCTCAGGGGGCGCGGATGAAAAACTGTTTTTT. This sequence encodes CASSSGGADEKLFF.

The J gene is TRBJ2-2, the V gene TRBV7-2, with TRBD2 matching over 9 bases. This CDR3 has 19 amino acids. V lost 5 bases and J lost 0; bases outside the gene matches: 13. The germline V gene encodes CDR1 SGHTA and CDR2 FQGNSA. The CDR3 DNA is TGTGCCAGCAGCGACGGACTAGCGCCCATGACCGCGAACACCGGGGAGCTGTTTTTT. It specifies CASSDGLAPMTANTGELFF.

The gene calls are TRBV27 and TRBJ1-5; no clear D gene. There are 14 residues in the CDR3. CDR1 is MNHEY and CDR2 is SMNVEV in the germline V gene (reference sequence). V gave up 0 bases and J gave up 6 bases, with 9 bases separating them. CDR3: CASSLSSGAQPQHF. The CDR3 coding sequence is TGTGCCAGCAGTTTATCGTCGGGTGCTCAGCCCCAGCATTTT.

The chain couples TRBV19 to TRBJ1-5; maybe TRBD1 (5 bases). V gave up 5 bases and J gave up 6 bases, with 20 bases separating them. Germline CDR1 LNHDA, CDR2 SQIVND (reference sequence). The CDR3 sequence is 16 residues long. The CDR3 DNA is TGTGCCAGTAGTTGGTCCCTGACAGTAGAAACTCAGCCCCAGCATTTT. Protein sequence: CASSWSLTVETQPQHF.

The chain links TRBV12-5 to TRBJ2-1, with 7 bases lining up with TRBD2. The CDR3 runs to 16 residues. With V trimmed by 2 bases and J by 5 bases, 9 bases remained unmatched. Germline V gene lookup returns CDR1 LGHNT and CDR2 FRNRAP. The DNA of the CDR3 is TGTGCTAGTGGTTTGTCGGGCCTAGCGGCCAACAATGAGCAGTTCTTC. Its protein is CASGLSGLAANNEQFF. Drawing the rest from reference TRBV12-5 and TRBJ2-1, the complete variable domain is DARVTQTPRHKVTEMGQEVTMRCQPILGHNTVFWYRQTMMQGLELLAYFRNRAPLDDSGMPKDRFSAEMPDATLATLKIQPSEPRDSAVYFCASGLSGLAANNEQFFGPGTRLTVL.

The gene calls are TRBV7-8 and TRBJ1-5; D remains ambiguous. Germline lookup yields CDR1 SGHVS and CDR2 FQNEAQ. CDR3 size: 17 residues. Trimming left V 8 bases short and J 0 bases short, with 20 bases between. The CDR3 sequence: CASQLKRARDSNQPQHF. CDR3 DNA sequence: TGTGCCAGCCAGCTTAAGAGGGCACGGGATAGCAATCAGCCCCAGCATTTT.